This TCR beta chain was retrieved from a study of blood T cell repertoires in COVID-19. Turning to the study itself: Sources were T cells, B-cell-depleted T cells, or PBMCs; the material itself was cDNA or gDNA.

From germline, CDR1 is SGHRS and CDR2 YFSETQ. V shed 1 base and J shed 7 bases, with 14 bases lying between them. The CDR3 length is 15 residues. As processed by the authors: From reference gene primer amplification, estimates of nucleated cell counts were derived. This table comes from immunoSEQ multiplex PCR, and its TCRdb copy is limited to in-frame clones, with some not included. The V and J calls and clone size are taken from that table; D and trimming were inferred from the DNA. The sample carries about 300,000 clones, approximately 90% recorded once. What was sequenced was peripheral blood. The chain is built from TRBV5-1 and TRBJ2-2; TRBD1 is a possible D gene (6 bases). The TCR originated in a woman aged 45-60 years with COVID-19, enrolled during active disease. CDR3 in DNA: TGCGCCAGCAGCTTGTGGGCAGGGGTAAACGGGGAGCTGTTTTTT. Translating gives CASSLWAGVNGELFF.